The 25 T cell receptor beta chains below were found in one sample sequenced in a study of T-cell memory formation after mild COVID-19. Using its own MiXCR run on the 5' RACE reads, TCRdb lists one record per CDR3 protein. The sample includes 350,000 to 400,000 distinct CDR3 sequences, about an eighth seen only once; the top ten take 22%. The specimen was PBMCs or a T cell subset sorted from them (not recorded which). The receptors here all came from a man between 18 and 35 years old who had mild COVID-19 (a few samples of this study predate the infection). Cell type and time point are not known.

This clonotype has at least ten counts. The chain joins TRBV7-2 to TRBJ2-3; D gene unclear. CDR3 size: 13 residues. Germline V gene lookup returns CDR1 SGHTA and CDR2 FQGNSA. V was trimmed by 5 bases and J by 2 bases, leaving 8 bases between them. The CDR3 protein is CASSPTITDTQYF. The CDR3 DNA reads as TGTGCCAGCAGCCCAACGATCACAGATACGCAGTATTTT.

This clonotype was seen only a few times. The chain has TRBV20-1 and TRBJ2-1, with 8 positions matching TRBD2. CDR3 length equals 19 residues. Per germline, CDR1 DFQATT and CDR2 SNEGSKA (reference sequence). V gave up 5 bases and J gave up 8 bases; unmatched junction bases: 26. CDR3 nucleotide sequence: TGCAGTGCTGCAGGGGAATGGGGAACTAGCGGTATCCCGGGGTATGAGCAGTTCTTC. As protein: CSAAGEWGTSGIPGYEQFF.

This clonotype was detected a few times. The V and J genes are TRBV6-5 and TRBJ2-5; D unclear. With 7 bases removed from V and 1 base from J, the gap between germline ends came to 10 bases. CDR1 is MNHEY and CDR2 is SVGAGI in the germline V gene. This CDR3 region has 13 residues. DNA for the CDR3: TGTGCCAGCAACGGAATAGCCCAAGAGACCCAGTACTTC. Translating gives CASNGIAQETQYF.

This clonotype was detected only a few times. The chain couples TRBV25-1 to TRBJ1-1; 7 bases fit TRBD1. CDR3 length: 15 amino acids. Trimming took 1 base from V and 5 from J; bases not matched to a gene: 7. CDR1 MGHDK and CDR2 SYGVNS come from the germline V gene. CDR3 sequence: CASSESSGGATEAFF. In DNA form, the CDR3 reads TGTGCCAGCAGTGAATCCTCAGGGGGAGCGACTGAAGCTTTCTTT.

The chain uses TRBV2 and TRBJ2-7, with 8 bases lining up with TRBD2. V gave up 6 bases and J gave up 6 bases; unmatched junction bases: 13. The CDR3 spans 15 residues. Looked up from germline, CDR1 is SNHLY and CDR2 is FYNNEI. The CDR3 protein is CASSPAGDGTGEQYF. The CDR3, as DNA: TGTGCCAGCAGCCCAGCGGGGGACGGCACAGGCGAGCAGTACTTC.

The chain recombines TRBV7-2 with TRBJ2-2; TRBD1 matches at 7 bases. Germline trimming cut 6 bases from V and 9 bases from J; bases unmatched to any gene: 7. This CDR3 spans 13 amino acids. Germline CDR1 is SGHTA and CDR2 is FQGNSA. CDR3 DNA sequence: TGTGCCAGCAGGGGGGACAGCAAGAGGGAGCTGTTTTTT. It translates to CASRGDSKRELFF.

This clonotype was found a few times. CDR3 nucleotide sequence: TGTGCCAGCTCACCGGACTCCGGGACAGGGAACAGAGCTTTCTTT. Encoded protein: CASSPDSGTGNRAFF. The rearrangement links TRBV18 to TRBJ1-1, with 9 bases identical to TRBD1. Germline CDR1 and CDR2: KGHSH and LQKENI. With V trimmed by 3 bases and J by 10 bases, 12 bases remained unmatched. CDR3 length: 15 residues.

This clonotype was found a few times. J is TRBJ2-1 and V is TRBV4-3; 9 bases are a match to TRBD1. Germline V gene data show CDR1 as LGHNA and CDR2 as YSLEER. The CDR3 is made up of 15 amino acids. The V segment lost 4 bases and the J segment 5 bases; nucleotides outside the gene matches: 6. DNA of the CDR3: TGCGCCAGCAGCCCGAGGGACAGGGAAAACAATGAGCAGTTCTTC. Protein: CASSPRDRENNEQFF.

This clonotype has a handful of counts. This chain connects TRBV7-8 to TRBJ1-6, with a tentative D call TRBD1 (5 bases). V lost 5 bases and J 7 bases, leaving 12 bases between the germline ends. The CDR3 has 14 amino acids. CDR1 SGHVS and CDR2 FQNEAQ come from the germline V gene. Here the CDR3 reads CASSPRGRNSPLHF. Here the CDR3 DNA reads TGTGCCAGCAGCCCCCGGGGGAGGAATTCACCCCTCCACTTT.

Only a few counts were recorded for this clonotype. The rearrangement joins TRBV4-1 to TRBJ2-1; 9 bases match TRBD2. The CDR3 extends over 16 amino acids. The germline gives CDR1 MGHRA, CDR2 YSYEKL. V was pared by 1 base and J by 10 bases, with 11 bases of the junction left unmatched. This CDR3 is CASSQGGTSWGREQFF. For the CDR3, the DNA is TGCGCCAGCAGCCAAGGAGGGACTAGCTGGGGCAGGGAGCAGTTCTTC.

This clonotype was seen ten or more times. This chain uses TRBV18 with TRBJ2-5; tentatively, D is TRBD2 (6 bases). Germline CDR1 KGHSH, CDR2 LQKENI. The CDR3 runs 14 residues. V lost 5 bases and J 1 base, leaving 11 bases between the germline ends. The CDR3 protein is CASSSRDSQETQYF. The CDR3 DNA reads TGTGCCAGCTCAAGCCGGGACTCCCAAGAGACCCAGTACTTC.

This chain joins TRBV20-1 and TRBJ1-2, with TRBD1 identical over 7 bases. This CDR3 comprises 13 residues. CDR1 is DFQATT, CDR2 SNEGSKA, per germline (reference sequence). The J segment lost 2 bases and the V segment lost 3 bases, leaving 3 bases of the junction unmatched. In DNA form, the CDR3 reads TGCAGTGCTAGTGAGGGACAGAACTATGGCTACACCTTC. Translated: CSASEGQNYGYTF.

This clonotype was detected ten times or more. The rearrangement joins TRBV10-3 to TRBJ1-1; D is undetermined. V dropped 7 bases and J dropped 4 bases, with 13 bases sitting between them. Looked up from germline, CDR1 is ENHRY and CDR2 is SYGVKD. The CDR3 runs to 13 residues. CDR3: CAIIDWDSTEAFF. As DNA, the CDR3 is TGTGCCATCATCGACTGGGATTCCACTGAAGCTTTCTTT.

This clonotype occurred a few times. The V gene is TRBV7-2, the J gene TRBJ1-1; D gene unclear. The CDR3 covers 13 residues. Germline V gene data show CDR1 as SGHTA and CDR2 as FQGNSA. The V end lost 3 bases, the J end lost 4 bases, and 9 bases lay between the germline ends. CDR3 in DNA: TGTGCCAGCAGCTTTGGGGAGGCCACTGAAGCTTTCTTT. Amino acids: CASSFGEATEAFF.

This clonotype appeared many times. The chain uses TRBV5-6 and TRBJ1-1; D perhaps matches TRBD1 (5 bases). Trimming left V 0 bases short and J 3 bases short, with 12 bases between. Germline CDR1 SGHDT, CDR2 YYEEEE. This CDR3 comprises 15 residues. The CDR3, as DNA: TGTGCCAGCAGCTTGGCCGAGGTAGGGGACACTGAAGCTTTCTTT. Translating it yields CASSLAEVGDTEAFF.

This clonotype showed up just a few times. The chain employs TRBV7-9 and TRBJ2-1; the D gene is possibly TRBD1 (5 bases). This CDR3 region has 15 residues. V dropped 1 base and J dropped 7 bases, with 14 bases sitting between them. Germline V gene data show CDR1 as SEHNR and CDR2 as FQNEAQ (reference sequence). This chain's CDR3 is CASSLEGRSSNEQFF. CDR3 nucleotide sequence: TGTGCCAGCAGCTTAGAGGGGCGTTCCTCTAATGAGCAGTTCTTC.

The chain links TRBV27 to TRBJ2-1; 8 bases match TRBD2. Trimming removed 5 bases from V and 5 bases from J; junction bases left unmatched: 11. This CDR3 spans 16 amino acids. The germline V gene encodes CDR1 MNHEY and CDR2 SMNVEV (reference sequence). The CDR3 here is CASSVTPGGRHNEQFF. The CDR3 DNA follows: TGTGCCAGCAGTGTAACCCCGGGGGGGCGGCACAATGAGCAGTTCTTC.

The table lists this clonotype with many counts. The J gene is TRBJ2-5, the V gene TRBV5-4; D is unresolved. With 1 base removed from V and 2 bases from J, the gap between germline ends came to 12 bases. Germline V gene lookup returns CDR1 SGHNT and CDR2 YYREEE (reference sequence). This CDR3 spans 15 amino acids. The CDR3 loop reads CASSLPSGPQETQYF. DNA for the CDR3: TGTGCCAGCAGCTTGCCGTCGGGTCCTCAAGAGACCCAGTACTTC.

The chain has TRBV7-2 and TRBJ2-7; D is uncertain. CDR3 length: 12 residues. Trimming left V 8 bases short and J 6 bases short, with 14 bases between. The V gene's germline CDR1 is SGHTA and CDR2 FQGNSA. DNA of the CDR3: TGTGCCAGCGGCAGCCAGGCGAGCGAGCAGTACTTC. As protein: CASGSQASEQYF.

This clonotype was counted a few times. The chain links TRBV5-6 to TRBJ1-2; weak D call: TRBD1 (5 bases). The CDR3 sequence is 14 residues long. Germline V CDR1 and CDR2: SGHDT, YYEEEE. V was cut by 0 bases and J by 4 bases, with 10 bases left in between. The CDR3 DNA follows: TGTGCCAGCAGCTTGGCGACAGCTATCTATGGCTACACCTTC. Translating it yields CASSLATAIYGYTF. The full variable domain, with the rest looked up from reference TRBV5-6 and TRBJ1-2, is DAGVTQSPTHLIKTRGQQVTLRCSPKSGHDTVSWYQQALGQGPQFIFQYYEEEERQRGNFPDRFSGHQFPNYSSELNVNALLLGDSALYLCASSLATAIYGYTFGSGTRLTVV.

This clonotype was recorded many times. The rearrangement uses TRBV7-9 and TRBJ2-5; D may match TRBD1 or TRBD2 (5 bases each). The germline V gene has CDR1 SEHNR and CDR2 FQNEAQ (reference sequence). This CDR3 has 14 amino acids. The germline V and J ends were trimmed by 2 bases and 4 bases, with 11 bases remaining between them. This chain's CDR3 is CASSLMGTRETQYF. In DNA, the CDR3 is TGTGCCAGCAGCTTAATGGGGACGAGAGAGACCCAGTACTTC.

The V gene is TRBV12-3 or TRBV12-4, the J gene TRBJ1-2; 7 bases match TRBD1. V gave up 6 bases and J gave up 4 bases; unmatched junction bases: 8. The CDR3 has 14 residues. CDR3 sequence (DNA): TGTGCCAGCAGAACCACAGGGGATATCTATGGCTACACCTTC. As protein: CASRTTGDIYGYTF.

The chain couples TRBV4-1 to TRBJ1-2; D is possibly TRBD1 (6 bases). The V end lost 0 bases, the J end lost 4 bases, and 9 bases lay between the germline ends. This CDR3 contains 14 residues. Germline CDR1 reads MGHRA; CDR2 reads YSYEKL. The CDR3 coding sequence is TGCGCCAGCAGCCAAGATCCAGGGGCCTATGGCTACACCTTC. It encodes CASSQDPGAYGYTF.

This clonotype was seen many times. The chain has TRBV5-6 and TRBJ1-5; D is ambiguous. Per the germline V gene, CDR1 is SGHDT and CDR2 is YYEEEE. The CDR3 is made up of 15 amino acids. Trimming left V 1 base short and J 0 bases short, with 8 bases between. CDR3 amino acids: CASSLWAASNQPQHF. In nucleotides, the CDR3 is TGTGCCAGCAGCTTGTGGGCAGCTAGCAATCAGCCCCAGCATTTT.

This clonotype was observed a handful of times. V gene TRBV12-3 or TRBV12-4 combines with J gene TRBJ1-5; TRBD1 matches 7 bases. The CDR3 is made up of 15 amino acids. V gave up 3 bases and J gave up 6 bases; unmatched junction bases: 8. This CDR3 reads CASSFNSRTGQPQHF. CDR3 DNA sequence: TGTGCCAGCAGTTTTAACTCGAGGACAGGTCAGCCCCAGCATTTT.